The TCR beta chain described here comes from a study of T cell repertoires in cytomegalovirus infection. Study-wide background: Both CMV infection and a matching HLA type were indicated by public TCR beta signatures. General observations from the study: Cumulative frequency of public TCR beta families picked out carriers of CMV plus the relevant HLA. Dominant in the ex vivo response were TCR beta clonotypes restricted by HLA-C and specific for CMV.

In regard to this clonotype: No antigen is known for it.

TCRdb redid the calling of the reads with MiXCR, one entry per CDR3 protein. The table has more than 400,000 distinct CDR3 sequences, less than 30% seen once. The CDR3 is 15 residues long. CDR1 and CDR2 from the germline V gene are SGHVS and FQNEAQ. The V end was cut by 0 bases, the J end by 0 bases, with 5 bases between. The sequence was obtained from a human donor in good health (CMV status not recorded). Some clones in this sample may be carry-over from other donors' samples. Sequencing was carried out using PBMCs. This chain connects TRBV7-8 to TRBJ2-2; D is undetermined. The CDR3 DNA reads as TGTGCCAGCAGCTTAGCGACGGCGAACACCGGGGAGCTGTTTTTT. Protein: CASSLATANTGELFF.